This TCR beta chain appears in the sequencing data of a study of beta chain features in type 1 diabetes. Every isolated RNA sample was fully reverse transcribed, so sequencing captured expressed TCRB transcripts. Assay: immunoSEQ multiplex PCR; the TCRdb copy retains only in-frame clones and omits some. The repertoire holds almost 350,000 clones, with approximately 8% as singletons. The germline V gene has CDR1 LNHDA and CDR2 SQIVND (reference sequence). CDR3 length: 13 amino acids. V lost 7 bases to trimming and J lost 0 bases, with 9 bases between them. As concerns this clone: Its antigen remains unidentified.

Using CD45RO/CCR7/CD25/CD127/CD95/CD27, CD4+ naive, central memory, regulatory and stem cell-like memory cells were sorted. Study outcomes and limitations: There was a moderate but significant shortening of TCRB CDR3s in all four CD4+ subsets of Type 1 diabetes patients.

The receptor was isolated from a woman under 30 in good health. The V gene is TRBV19, the J gene TRBJ1-1, with D unclear. The sample comprised central memory CD4+ T cells from blood. The CDR3 loop is CASMGYVNTEAFF. CDR3 nucleotides: TGTGCCAGTATGGGGTATGTGAACACTGAAGCTTTCTTT. The full variable domain, its missing parts supplied by reference TRBV19 and TRBJ1-1, is DGGITQSPKYLFRKEGQNVTLSCEQNLNHDAMYWYRQDPGQGLRLIYYSQIVNDFQKGDIAEGYSVSREKKESFPLTVTSAQKNPTAFYLCASMGYVNTEAFFGQGTRLTVV.